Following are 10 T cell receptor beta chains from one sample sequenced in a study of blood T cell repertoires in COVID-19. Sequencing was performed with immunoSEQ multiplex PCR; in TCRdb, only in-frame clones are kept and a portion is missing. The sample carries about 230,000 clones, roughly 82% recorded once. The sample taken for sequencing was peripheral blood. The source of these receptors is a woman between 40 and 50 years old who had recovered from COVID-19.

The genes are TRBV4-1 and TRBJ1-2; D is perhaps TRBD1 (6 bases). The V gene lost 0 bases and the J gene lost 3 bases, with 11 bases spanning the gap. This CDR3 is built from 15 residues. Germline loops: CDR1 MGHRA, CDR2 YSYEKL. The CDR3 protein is CASSQDPGTHYGYTF. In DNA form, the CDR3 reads TGCGCCAGCAGCCAAGATCCCGGGACACACTATGGCTACACCTTC.

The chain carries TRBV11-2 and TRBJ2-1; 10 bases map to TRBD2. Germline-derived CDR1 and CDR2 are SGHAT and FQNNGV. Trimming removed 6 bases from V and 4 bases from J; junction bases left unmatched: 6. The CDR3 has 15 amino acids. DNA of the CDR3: TGTGCCAGCAGATATAGCGGGGGGATTTACAATGAGCAGTTCTTC. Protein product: CASRYSGGIYNEQFF.

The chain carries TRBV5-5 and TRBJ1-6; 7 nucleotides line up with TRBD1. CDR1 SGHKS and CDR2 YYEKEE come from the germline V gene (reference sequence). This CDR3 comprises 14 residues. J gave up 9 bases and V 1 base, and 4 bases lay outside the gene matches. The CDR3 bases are TGTGCCAGCAGCTTGAGGGACAGAGGTTCACCCCTCCACTTT. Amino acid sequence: CASSLRDRGSPLHF. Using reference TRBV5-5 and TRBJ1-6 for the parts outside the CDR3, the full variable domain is DAGVTQSPTHLIKTRGQQVTLRCSPISGHKSVSWYQQVLGQGPQFIFQYYEKEERGRGNFPDRFSARQFPNYSSELNVNALLLGDSALYLCASSLRDRGSPLHFGNGTRLTVT.

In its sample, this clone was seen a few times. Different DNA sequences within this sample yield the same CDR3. The chain's CDR3 is CASSQDRGSYEQYF. For the CDR3, the DNA is TGCGCCAGCAGCCAAGATCGGGGCTCCTACGAGCAGTACTTC. This chain links TRBV4-3 with TRBJ2-7; tentatively, D is TRBD2 (5 bases). Germline V CDR1 and CDR2: LGHNA, YSLEER. V was clipped by 0 bases and J by 0 bases, with 6 bases between them. CDR3 length: 14 residues.

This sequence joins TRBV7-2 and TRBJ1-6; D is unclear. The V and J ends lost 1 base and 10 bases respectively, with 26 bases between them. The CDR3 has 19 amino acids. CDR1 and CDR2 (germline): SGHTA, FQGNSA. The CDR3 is CASSLGGPRTGLFDSPLHF. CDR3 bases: TGTGCCAGCAGCTTAGGTGGCCCCCGGACGGGGTTGTTTGACTCACCCCTCCACTTT.

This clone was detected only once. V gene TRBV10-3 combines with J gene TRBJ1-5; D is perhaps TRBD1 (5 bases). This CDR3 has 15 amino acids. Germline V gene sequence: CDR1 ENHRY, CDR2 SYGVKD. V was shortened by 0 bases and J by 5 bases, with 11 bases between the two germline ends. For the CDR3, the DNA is TGTGCCATCAGTGAGTCGCGGATCAGGGATCAGCCCCAGCATTTT. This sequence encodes CAISESRIRDQPQHF.

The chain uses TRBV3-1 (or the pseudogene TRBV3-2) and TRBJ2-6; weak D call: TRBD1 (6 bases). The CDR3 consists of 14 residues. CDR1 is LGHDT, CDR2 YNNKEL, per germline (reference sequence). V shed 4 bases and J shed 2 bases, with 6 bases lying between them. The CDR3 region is CASSPGAGANVLTF. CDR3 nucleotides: TGTGCCAGCAGCCCAGGGGCTGGGGCCAACGTCCTGACTTTC.

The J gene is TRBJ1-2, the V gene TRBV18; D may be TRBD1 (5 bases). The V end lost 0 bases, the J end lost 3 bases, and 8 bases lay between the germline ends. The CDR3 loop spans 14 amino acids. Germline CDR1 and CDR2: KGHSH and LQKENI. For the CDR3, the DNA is TGTGCCAGCTCACCACCGGGCAGGGACTATGGCTACACCTTC. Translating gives CASSPPGRDYGYTF.

This CDR3 is CASSLLAGGNYNEQFF. DNA for the CDR3: TGTGCCAGCAGTTTGCTAGCGGGGGGTAATTACAATGAGCAGTTCTTC. This chain joins TRBV6-5 and TRBJ2-1; 11 nucleotides line up with TRBD2. There are 16 residues in the CDR3. V lost 4 bases, J lost 4 bases, and 6 bases stayed unmatched. CDR1 and CDR2 from the germline V gene are MNHEY and SVGAGI.

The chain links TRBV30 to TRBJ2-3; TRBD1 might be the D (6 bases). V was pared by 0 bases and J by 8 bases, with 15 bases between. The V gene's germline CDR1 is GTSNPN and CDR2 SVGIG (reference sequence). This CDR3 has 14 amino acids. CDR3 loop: CAWSVSRGRATQYF. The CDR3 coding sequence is TGTGCCTGGAGTGTAAGCAGGGGAAGAGCTACGCAGTATTTT.